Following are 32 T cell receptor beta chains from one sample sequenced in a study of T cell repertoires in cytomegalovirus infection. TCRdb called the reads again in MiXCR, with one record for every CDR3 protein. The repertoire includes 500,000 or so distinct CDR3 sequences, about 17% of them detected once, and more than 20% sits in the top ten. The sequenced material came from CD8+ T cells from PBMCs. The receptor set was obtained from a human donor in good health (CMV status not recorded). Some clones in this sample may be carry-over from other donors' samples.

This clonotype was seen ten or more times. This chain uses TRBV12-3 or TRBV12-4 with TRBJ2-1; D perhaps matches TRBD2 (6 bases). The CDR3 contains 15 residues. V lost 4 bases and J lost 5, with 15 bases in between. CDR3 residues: CASSSWRDGNNEQFF. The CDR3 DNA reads TGTGCCAGCAGTTCCTGGCGGGACGGCAACAATGAGCAGTTCTTC.

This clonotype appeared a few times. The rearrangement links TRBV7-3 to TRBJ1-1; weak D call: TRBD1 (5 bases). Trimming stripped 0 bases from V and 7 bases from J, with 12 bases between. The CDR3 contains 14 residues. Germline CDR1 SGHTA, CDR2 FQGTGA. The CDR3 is CASSLTWGGVEAFF. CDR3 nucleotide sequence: TGTGCCAGCAGCTTAACGTGGGGAGGGGTTGAAGCTTTCTTT.

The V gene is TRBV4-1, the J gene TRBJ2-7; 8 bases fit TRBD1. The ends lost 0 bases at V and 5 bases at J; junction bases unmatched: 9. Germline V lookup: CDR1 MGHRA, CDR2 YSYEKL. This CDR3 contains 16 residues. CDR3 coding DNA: TGCGCCAGCAGCCAAGATGAAGACAGGGGACGGCACGAGCAGTACTTC. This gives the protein CASSQDEDRGRHEQYF.

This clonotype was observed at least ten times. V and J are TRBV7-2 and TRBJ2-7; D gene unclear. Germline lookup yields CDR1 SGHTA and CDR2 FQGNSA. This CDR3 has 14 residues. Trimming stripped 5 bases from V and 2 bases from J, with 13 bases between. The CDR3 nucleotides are TGTGCCAGCAGCCCCTCCCCCGGTCCCTACGAGCAGTACTTC. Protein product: CASSPSPGPYEQYF. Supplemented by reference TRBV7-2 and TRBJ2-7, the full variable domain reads GAGVSQSPSNKVTEKGKDVELRCDPISGHTALYWYRQSLGQGLEFLIYFQGNSAPDKSGLPSDRFSAERTGGSVSTLTIQRTQQEDSAVYLCASSPSPGPYEQYFGPGTRLTVT.

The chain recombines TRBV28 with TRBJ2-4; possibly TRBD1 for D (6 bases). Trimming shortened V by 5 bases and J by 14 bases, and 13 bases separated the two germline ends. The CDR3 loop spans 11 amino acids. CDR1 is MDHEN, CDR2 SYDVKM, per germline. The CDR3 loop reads CASSVRDNEYF. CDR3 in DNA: TGTGCCAGCAGTGTCCGGGACAACGAGTACTTC.

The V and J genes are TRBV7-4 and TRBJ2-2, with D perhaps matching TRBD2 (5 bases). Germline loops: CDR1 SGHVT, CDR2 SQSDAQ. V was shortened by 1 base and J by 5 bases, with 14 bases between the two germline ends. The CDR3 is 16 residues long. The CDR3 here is CASSLEPGSGTGELFF. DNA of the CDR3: TGTGCCAGCAGCTTAGAACCGGGCTCGGGGACCGGGGAGCTGTTTTTT. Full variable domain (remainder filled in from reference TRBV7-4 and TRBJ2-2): GAGVSQSPRYKVAKRGRDVALRCDSISGHVTLYWYRQTLGQGSEVLTYSQSDAQRDKSGRPSGRFSAERPERSVSTLKIQRTEQGDSAVYLCASSLEPGSGTGELFFGEGSRLTVL.

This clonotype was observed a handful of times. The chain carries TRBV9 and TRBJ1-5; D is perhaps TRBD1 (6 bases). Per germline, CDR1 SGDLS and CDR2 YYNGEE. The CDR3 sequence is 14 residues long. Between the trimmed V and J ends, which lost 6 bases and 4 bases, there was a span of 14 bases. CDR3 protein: CASNRGGENQPQHF. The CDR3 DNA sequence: TGTGCCAGCAACCGAGGGGGAGAAAATCAGCCCCAGCATTTT.

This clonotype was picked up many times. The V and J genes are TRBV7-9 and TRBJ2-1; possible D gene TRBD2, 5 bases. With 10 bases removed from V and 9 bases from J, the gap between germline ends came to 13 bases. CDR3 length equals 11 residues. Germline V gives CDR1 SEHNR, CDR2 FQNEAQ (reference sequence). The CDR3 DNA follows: TGTGCCACTGTCCGGGGTATTGAGCAGTTCTTC. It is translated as CATVRGIEQFF. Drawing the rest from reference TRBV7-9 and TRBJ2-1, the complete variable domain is DTGVSQNPRHKITKRGQNVTFRCDPISEHNRLYWYRQTLGQGPEFLTYFQNEAQLEKSRLLSDRFSAERPKGSFSTLEIQRTEQGDSAMYLCATVRGIEQFFGPGTRLTVL.

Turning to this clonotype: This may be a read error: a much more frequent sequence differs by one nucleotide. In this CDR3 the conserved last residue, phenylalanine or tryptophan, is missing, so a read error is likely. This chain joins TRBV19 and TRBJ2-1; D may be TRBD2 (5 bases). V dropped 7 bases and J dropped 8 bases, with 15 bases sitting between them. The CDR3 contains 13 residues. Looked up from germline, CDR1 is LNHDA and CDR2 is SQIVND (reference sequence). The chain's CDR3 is CASNAGVWDEQFL. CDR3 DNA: TGTGCCAGTAACGCCGGGGTGTGGGATGAGCAGTTCTTA.

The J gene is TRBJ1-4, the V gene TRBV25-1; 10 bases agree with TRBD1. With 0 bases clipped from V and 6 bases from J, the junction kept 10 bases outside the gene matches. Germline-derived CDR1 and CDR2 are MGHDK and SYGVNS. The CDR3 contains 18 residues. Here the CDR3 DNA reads TGTGCCAGCAGTGAATATAAACCCGACAGGGGGCGAGATGAAAAACTGTTTTTT. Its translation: CASSEYKPDRGRDEKLFF.

CDR3 DNA sequence: TGTGCCAGCAGCTTAGTTACGGACAACCTCTACGAGCAGTACTTC. It yields the protein CASSLVTDNLYEQYF. The genes are TRBV7-9 and TRBJ2-7; D is possibly TRBD1 (5 bases). Trimming took 1 base from V and 3 from J, leaving 13 bases between them. The germline V gene has CDR1 SEHNR and CDR2 FQNEAQ (reference sequence). The CDR3 contains 15 residues.

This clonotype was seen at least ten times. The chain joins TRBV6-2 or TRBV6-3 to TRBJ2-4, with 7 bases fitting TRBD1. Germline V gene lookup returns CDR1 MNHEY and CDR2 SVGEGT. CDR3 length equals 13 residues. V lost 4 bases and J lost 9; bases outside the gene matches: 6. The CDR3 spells CASSFPGQVIQYF. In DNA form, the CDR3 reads TGTGCCAGCAGTTTCCCCGGACAGGTCATTCAGTACTTC.

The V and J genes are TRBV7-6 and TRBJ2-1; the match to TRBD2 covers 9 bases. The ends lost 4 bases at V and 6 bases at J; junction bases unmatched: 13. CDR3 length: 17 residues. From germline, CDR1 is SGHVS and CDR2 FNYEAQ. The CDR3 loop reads CASSSPLAGPVGNEQFF. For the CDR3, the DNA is TGTGCCAGCAGCTCCCCCCTAGCGGGGCCGGTCGGCAATGAGCAGTTCTTC.

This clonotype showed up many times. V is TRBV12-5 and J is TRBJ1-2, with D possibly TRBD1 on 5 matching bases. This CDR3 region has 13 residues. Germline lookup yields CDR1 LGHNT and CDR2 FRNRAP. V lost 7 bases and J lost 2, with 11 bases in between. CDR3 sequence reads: CASDLRDNYGYTF. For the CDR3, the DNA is TGTGCTAGTGACCTCCGGGACAACTATGGCTACACCTTC. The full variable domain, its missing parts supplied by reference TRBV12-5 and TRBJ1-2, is DARVTQTPRHKVTEMGQEVTMRCQPILGHNTVFWYRQTMMQGLELLAYFRNRAPLDDSGMPKDRFSAEMPDATLATLKIQPSEPRDSAVYFCASDLRDNYGYTFGSGTRLTVV.

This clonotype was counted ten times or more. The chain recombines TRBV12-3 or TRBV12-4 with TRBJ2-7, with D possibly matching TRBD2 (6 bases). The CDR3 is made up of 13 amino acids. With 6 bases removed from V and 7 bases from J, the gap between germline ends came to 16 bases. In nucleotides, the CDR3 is TGTGCCAGCAGGTCCGGAGGGGCGGGGGAGCAGTACTTC. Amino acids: CASRSGGAGEQYF.

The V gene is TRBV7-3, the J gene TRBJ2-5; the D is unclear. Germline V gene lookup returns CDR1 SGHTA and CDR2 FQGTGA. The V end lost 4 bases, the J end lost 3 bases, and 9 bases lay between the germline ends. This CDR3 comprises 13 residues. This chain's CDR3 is CASSSPLEETQYF. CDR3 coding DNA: TGTGCCAGCAGCTCACCTCTGGAAGAGACCCAGTACTTC. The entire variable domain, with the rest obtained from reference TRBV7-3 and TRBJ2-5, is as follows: GAGVSQTPSNKVTEKGKYVELRCDPISGHTALYWYRQSLGQGPEFLIYFQGTGAADDSGLPNDRFFAVRPEGSVSTLKIQRTERGDSAVYLCASSSPLEETQYFGPGTRLLVL.

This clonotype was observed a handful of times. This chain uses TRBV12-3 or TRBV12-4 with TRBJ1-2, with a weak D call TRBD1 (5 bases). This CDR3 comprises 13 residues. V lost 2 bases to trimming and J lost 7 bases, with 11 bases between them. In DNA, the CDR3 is TGTGCCAGCAGTTTATCTCTGGGGGGTGGCTACACCTTC. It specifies CASSLSLGGGYTF.

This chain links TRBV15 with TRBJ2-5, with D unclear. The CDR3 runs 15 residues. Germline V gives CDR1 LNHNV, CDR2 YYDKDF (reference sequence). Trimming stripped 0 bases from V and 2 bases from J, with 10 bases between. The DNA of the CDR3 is TGTGCCACCAGCAGAGATCCGGGTGGGCAAGAGACCCAGTACTTC. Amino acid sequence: CATSRDPGGQETQYF.

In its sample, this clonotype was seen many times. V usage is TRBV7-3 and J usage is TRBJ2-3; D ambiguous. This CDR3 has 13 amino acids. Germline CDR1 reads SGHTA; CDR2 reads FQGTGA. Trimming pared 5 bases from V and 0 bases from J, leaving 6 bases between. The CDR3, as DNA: TGTGCCAGCAGCCCGGCTAGCACAGATACGCAGTATTTT. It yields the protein CASSPASTDTQYF. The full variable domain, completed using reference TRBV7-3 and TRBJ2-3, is GAGVSQTPSNKVTEKGKYVELRCDPISGHTALYWYRQSLGQGPEFLIYFQGTGAADDSGLPNDRFFAVRPEGSVSTLKIQRTERGDSAVYLCASSPASTDTQYFGPGTRLTVL.

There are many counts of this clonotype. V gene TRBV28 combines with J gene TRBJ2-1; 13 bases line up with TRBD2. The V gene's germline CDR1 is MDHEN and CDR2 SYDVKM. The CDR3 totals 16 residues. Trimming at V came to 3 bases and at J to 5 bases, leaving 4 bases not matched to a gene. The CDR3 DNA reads TGTGCCAGCAGTTTGGTGGGACTAGCGGGAAACAATGAGCAGTTCTTC. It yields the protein CASSLVGLAGNNEQFF.

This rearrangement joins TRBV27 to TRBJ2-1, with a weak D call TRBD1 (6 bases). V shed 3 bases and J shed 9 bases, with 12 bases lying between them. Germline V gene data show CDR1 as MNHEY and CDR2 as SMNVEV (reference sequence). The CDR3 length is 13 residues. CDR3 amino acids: CASSFRGRVEQFF. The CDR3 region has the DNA TGTGCCAGCAGTTTCAGGGGAAGGGTTGAGCAGTTCTTC.

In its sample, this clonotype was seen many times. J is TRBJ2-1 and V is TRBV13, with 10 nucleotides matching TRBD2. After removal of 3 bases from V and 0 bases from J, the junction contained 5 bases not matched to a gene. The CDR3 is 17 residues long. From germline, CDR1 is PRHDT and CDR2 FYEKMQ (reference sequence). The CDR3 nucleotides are TGTGCCAGCAGCTTGACTAGCGGGTGGAGCTCCTACAATGAGCAGTTCTTC. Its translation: CASSLTSGWSSYNEQFF.

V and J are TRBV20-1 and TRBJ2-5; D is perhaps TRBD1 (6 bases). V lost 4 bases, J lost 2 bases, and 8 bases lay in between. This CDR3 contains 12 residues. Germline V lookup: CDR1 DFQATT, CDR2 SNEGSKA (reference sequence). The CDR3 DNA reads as TGCAGTGCTATCGGACAGCAAGAGACCCAGTACTTC. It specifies CSAIGQQETQYF.

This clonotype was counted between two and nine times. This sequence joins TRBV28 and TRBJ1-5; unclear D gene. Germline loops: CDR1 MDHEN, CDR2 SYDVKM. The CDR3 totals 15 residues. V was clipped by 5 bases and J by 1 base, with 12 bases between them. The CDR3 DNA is TGTGCCAGCAGTCCCTTGATGGAAAGCAATCAGCCCCAGCATTTT. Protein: CASSPLMESNQPQHF.

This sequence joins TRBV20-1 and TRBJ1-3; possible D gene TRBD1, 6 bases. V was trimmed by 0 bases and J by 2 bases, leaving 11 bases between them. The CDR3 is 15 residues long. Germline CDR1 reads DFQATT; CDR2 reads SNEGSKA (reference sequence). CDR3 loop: CSARDPAGAGNTIYF. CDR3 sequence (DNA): TGCAGTGCTAGAGATCCGGCAGGGGCTGGAAACACCATATATTTT.

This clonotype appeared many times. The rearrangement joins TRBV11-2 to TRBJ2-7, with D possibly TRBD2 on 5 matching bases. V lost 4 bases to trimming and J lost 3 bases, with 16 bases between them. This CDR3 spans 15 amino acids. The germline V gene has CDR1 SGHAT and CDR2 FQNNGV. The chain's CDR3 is CASSSLGSLGYEQYF. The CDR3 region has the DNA TGTGCCAGCAGCTCTTTAGGGTCACTAGGCTACGAGCAGTACTTC.

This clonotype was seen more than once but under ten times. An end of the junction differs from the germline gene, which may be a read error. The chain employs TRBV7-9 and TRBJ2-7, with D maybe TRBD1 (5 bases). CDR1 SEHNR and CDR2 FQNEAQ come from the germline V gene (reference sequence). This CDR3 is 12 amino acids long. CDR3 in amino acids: CSVEGVSYEQYF. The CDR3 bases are TGCTCGGTCGAAGGGGTATCCTACGAGCAGTACTTC.

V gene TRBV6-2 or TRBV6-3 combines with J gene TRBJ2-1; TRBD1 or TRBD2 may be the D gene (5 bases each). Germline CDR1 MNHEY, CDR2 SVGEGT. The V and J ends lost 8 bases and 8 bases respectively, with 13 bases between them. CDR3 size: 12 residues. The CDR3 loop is CASFEGRHEQFF. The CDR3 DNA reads TGTGCCAGCTTCGAGGGGCGCCATGAGCAGTTCTTC.

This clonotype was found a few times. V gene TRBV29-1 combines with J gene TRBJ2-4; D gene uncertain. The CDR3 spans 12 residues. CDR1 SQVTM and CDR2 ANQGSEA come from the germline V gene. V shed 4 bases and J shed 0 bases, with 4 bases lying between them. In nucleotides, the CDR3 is TGCAGCGTTGTAACAGCCAAAAACATTCAGTACTTC. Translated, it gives CSVVTAKNIQYF.

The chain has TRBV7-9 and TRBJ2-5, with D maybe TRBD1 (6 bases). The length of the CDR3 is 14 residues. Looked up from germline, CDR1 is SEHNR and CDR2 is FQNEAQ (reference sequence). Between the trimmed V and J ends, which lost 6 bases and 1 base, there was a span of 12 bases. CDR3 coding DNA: TGTGCCAGCAGTTCAATGGACAGCCAAGAGACCCAGTACTTC. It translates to CASSSMDSQETQYF.

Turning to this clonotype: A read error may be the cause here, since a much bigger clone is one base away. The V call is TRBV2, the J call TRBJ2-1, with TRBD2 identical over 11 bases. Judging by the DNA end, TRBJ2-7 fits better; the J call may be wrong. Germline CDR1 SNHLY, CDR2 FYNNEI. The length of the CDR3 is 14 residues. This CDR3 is CASTGLAVYNEQYF. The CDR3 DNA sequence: TGTGCCAGCACGGGACTAGCGGTTTACAATGAGCAGTACTTC.

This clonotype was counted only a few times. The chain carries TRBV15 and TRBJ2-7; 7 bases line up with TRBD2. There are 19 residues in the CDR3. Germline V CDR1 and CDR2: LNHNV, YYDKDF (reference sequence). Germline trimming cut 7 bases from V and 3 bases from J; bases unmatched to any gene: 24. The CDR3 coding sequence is TGTGCCACCATCACAAAAGGGGCGGGGGAGCTCCAGCTCTTCTACGAGCAGTACTTC. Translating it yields CATITKGAGELQLFYEQYF. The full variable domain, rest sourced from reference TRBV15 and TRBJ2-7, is DAMVIQNPRYQVTQFGKPVTLSCSQTLNHNVMYWYQQKSSQAPKLLFHYYDKDFNNEADTPDNFQSRRPNTSFCFLDIRSPGLGDTAMYLCATITKGAGELQLFYEQYFGPGTRLTVT.